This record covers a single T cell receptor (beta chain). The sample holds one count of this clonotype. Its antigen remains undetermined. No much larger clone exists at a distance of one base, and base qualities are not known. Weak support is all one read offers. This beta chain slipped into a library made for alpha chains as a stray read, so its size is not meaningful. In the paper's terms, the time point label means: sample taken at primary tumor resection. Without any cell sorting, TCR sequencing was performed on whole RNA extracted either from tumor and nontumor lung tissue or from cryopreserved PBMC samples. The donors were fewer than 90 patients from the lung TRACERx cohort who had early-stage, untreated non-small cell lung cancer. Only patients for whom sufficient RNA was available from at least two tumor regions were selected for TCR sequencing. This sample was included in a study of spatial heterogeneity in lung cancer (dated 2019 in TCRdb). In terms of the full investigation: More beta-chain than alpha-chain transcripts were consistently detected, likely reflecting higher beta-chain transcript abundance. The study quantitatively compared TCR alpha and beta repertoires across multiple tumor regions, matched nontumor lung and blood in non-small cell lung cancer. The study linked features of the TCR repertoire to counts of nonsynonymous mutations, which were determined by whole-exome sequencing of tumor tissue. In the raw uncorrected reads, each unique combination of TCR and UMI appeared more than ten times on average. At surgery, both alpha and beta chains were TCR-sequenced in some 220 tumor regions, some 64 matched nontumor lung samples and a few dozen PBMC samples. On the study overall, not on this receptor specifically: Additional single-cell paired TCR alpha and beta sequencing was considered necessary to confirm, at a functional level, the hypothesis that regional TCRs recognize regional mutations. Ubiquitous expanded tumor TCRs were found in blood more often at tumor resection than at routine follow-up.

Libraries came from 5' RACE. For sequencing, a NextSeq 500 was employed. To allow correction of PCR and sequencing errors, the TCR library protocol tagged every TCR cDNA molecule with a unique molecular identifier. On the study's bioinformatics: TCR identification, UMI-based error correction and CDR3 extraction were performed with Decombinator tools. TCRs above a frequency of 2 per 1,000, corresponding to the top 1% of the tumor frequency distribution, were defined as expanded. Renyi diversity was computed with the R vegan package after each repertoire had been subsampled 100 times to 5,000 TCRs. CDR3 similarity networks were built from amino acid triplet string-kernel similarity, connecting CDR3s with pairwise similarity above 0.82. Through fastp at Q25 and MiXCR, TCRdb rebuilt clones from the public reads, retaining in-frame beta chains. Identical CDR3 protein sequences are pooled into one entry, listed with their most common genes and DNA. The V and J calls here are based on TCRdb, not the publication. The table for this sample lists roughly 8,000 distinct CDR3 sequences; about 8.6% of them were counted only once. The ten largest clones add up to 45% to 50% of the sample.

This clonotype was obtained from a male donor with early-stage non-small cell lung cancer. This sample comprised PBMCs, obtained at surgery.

The DNA sequence follows: TGCGCCAGCAGCTTTACGTTGAACACTGAAGCTTTCTTT. It encodes CASSFTLNTEAFF. In this chain, TRBV5-1 is recombined with TRBJ1-1, with the D segment identity uncertain. The cysteine opens and the phenylalanine closes a CDR3 of 13 amino acids. Here the CDR3 DNA is all that survives: 39 bases in frame from base 1. CDR1 SGHRS and CDR2 YFSETQ were looked up in the germline V gene. The V end loses 2 bases and the J end loses 0 bases, and a stretch of 5 bases separates them.